The 15 T cell receptor beta chains reported below all come from one sample, sequenced in a study of T cell changes during pregnancy in multiple sclerosis (dated by TCRdb to about 2019). Preparation of the library involved the immunoSEQ multiplex PCR assay. Sourced from immuneACCESS, this table was stored by TCRdb with only in-frame sequences that have V and J called. A share of the clones is absent; for the studies checked, an unresolved V gene accounts for under half, and the remainder has no known explanation. Here the sample has about 93,000 clones; 80% to 95% occur a single time. Together, the top ten hold more than 2% of the sample. The material sequenced was peripheral blood, taken after pregnancy. Receptors originate from a female donor with multiple sclerosis, enrolled in a pregnancy study.

This sequence joins TRBV30 and TRBJ2-1; D perhaps matches TRBD2 (6 bases). Germline V gene data show CDR1 as GTSNPN and CDR2 as SVGIG (reference sequence). V was shortened by 5 bases and J by 0 bases, with 14 bases between the two germline ends. The CDR3 extends over 15 amino acids. The CDR3 region is CAWQTLGGSYNEQFF. The CDR3, as DNA: TGTGCCTGGCAGACACTCGGGGGCTCCTACAATGAGCAGTTCTTC.

This clone was recorded once. This chain links TRBV6-1 with TRBJ1-5; no firm D call. The CDR3 has 13 amino acids. V lost 4 bases to trimming and J lost 4 bases, with 8 bases between them. From germline, CDR1 is MNHNS and CDR2 SASEGT. The CDR3 region is CASSAEGNQPQHF. The DNA of the CDR3 is TGTGCCAGCAGTGCAGAGGGAAATCAGCCCCAGCATTTT.

The chain joins TRBV9 to TRBJ1-1, with D tentatively TRBD1 (5 bases). The CDR3 length is 11 residues. The V end lost 7 bases, the J end lost 7 bases, and 11 bases lay between the germline ends. Per the germline V gene, CDR1 is SGDLS and CDR2 is YYNGEE. DNA of the CDR3: TGTGCCAGCGGGGGGGGGAGTGAAGCTTTCTTT. This codes for CASGGGSEAFF.

The V and J genes are TRBV18 and TRBJ2-7, with a tentative D call TRBD1 (6 bases). The length of the CDR3 is 12 residues. Germline V gene data show CDR1 as KGHSH and CDR2 as LQKENI. With 8 bases removed from V and 7 bases from J, the gap between germline ends came to 15 bases. The CDR3, as DNA: TGTGCCAGCACGACAGGACCGCAGGAGCAGTACTTC. This encodes CASTTGPQEQYF. Variable domain in full (rest from reference TRBV18 and TRBJ2-7): NAGVMQNPRHLVRRRGQEARLRCSPMKGHSHVYWYRQLPEEGLKFMVYLQKENIIDESGMPKERFSAEFPKEGPSILRIQQVVRGDSAAYFCASTTGPQEQYFGPGTRLTVT.

V and J are TRBV10-3 and TRBJ1-5; 9 bases align to TRBD1. V trimming: 2 bases; J trimming: 9 bases; junction bases outside the gene matches: 5. Germline V lookup: CDR1 ENHRY, CDR2 SYGVKD. The CDR3 runs 14 residues. CDR3 nucleotides: TGTGCCATCAGTGAGACAGACAGGGGGTGGCCCCAGCATTTT. It translates to CAISETDRGWPQHF.

Written as DNA, the CDR3 is TGTGCCAGCAGCGAGACACCAGACTCCTACAATGAGCAGTTCTTC. Translation gives CASSETPDSYNEQFF. The genes are TRBV9 and TRBJ2-1; D unclear. CDR3 length equals 15 residues. Trimming took 3 bases from V and 0 from J, leaving 10 bases between them. CDR1 is SGDLS and CDR2 is YYNGEE in the germline V gene.

J is TRBJ1-2 and V is TRBV7-8, with TRBD1 matching over 7 bases. CDR1 and CDR2 from the germline V gene are SGHVS and FQNEAQ. This CDR3 is 15 amino acids long. The junction had 14 bases not matched to a gene; V was cut back by 5 bases and J by 8 bases. CDR3 DNA: TGTGCCAGCAGCCCCGGGACAGACCTCCTGGGCGGCTACACCTTC. This gives the protein CASSPGTDLLGGYTF.

The chain has TRBV19 and TRBJ1-2; possibly TRBD1 for D (6 bases). The germline V gene encodes CDR1 LNHDA and CDR2 SQIVND (reference sequence). This CDR3 is built from 13 residues. The V gene lost 4 bases and the J gene lost 6 bases, with 12 bases spanning the gap. The CDR3 coding sequence is TGTGCCAGTAGTAGGGCCTCAGGGGATGGCTACACCTTC. The encoded protein is CASSRASGDGYTF.

This clone was seen a single time. The genes are TRBV5-4 and TRBJ2-1; a weak D match, TRBD1 (5 bases). The germline CDR1 and CDR2 sequences are SGHNT and YYREEE (reference sequence). The CDR3 runs 15 residues. Trimming took 0 bases from V and 2 from J, leaving 9 bases between them. The CDR3 sequence: CASSLGVGPYNEQFF. CDR3 coding DNA: TGTGCCAGCAGCTTGGGGGTGGGGCCCTACAATGAGCAGTTCTTC.

The chain employs TRBV9 and TRBJ2-1; the match to TRBD2 covers 8 bases. Trimming removed 3 bases from V and 6 bases from J; junction bases left unmatched: 2. The germline gives CDR1 SGDLS, CDR2 YYNGEE. This CDR3 is 13 amino acids long. The CDR3 region is CASSASGPNEQFF. The DNA for the CDR3 is TGTGCCAGCAGCGCTAGCGGGCCCAATGAGCAGTTCTTC.

The rearrangement joins TRBV2 to TRBJ1-2; 9 nucleotides match TRBD1. Germline V gene lookup returns CDR1 SNHLY and CDR2 FYNNEI. The CDR3 contains 10 residues. V gave up 9 bases and J gave up 8 bases; unmatched junction bases: 1. The CDR3 spells CASTGGGYTF. The CDR3 region has the DNA TGTGCCAGTACAGGGGGCGGCTACACCTTC. Full variable domain (missing parts from reference TRBV2 and TRBJ1-2): EPEVTQTPSHQVTQMGQEVILRCVPISNHLYFYWYRQILGQKVEFLVSFYNNEISEKSEIFDDQFSVERPDGSNFTLKIRSTKLEDSAMYFCASTGGGYTFGSGTRLTVV.

The chain uses TRBV18 and TRBJ2-7; TRBD1 matches at 8 bases. V lost 1 base and J lost 12; bases outside the gene matches: 5. Germline V gene lookup returns CDR1 KGHSH and CDR2 LQKENI. The CDR3 runs 12 residues. CDR3: CASSPQGQDRYF. CDR3 nucleotides: TGTGCCAGCTCACCACAGGGACAGGATCGGTACTTC. Together with reference TRBV18 and TRBJ2-7, the CDR3 gives the full variable domain: NAGVMQNPRHLVRRRGQEARLRCSPMKGHSHVYWYRQLPEEGLKFMVYLQKENIIDESGMPKERFSAEFPKEGPSILRIQQVVRGDSAAYFCASSPQGQDRYFGPGTRLTVT.

This chain connects TRBV5-1 to TRBJ2-3; 9 bases are shared with TRBD2. CDR1 is SGHRS and CDR2 is YFSETQ in the germline V gene. This CDR3 is built from 16 residues. J lost 3 bases, V lost 2 bases, and 7 bases had no gene match. The CDR3 DNA is TGCGCCAGCAGCTTAATTGGCGGGGGGGCGACAGATACGCAGTATTTT. The encoded protein is CASSLIGGGATDTQYF.

The chain uses TRBV6-5 and TRBJ2-7; TRBD2 might be the D (5 bases). Per the germline V gene, CDR1 is MNHEY and CDR2 is SVGAGI. This CDR3 is built from 13 residues. The V gene lost 6 bases and the J gene lost 2 bases, with 11 bases spanning the gap. CDR3 DNA sequence: TGTGCCAGCAGGCTCGTGGAGGCCTACGAGCAGTACTTC. Translated: CASRLVEAYEQYF.

The chain uses TRBV11-2 and TRBJ2-7; the match to TRBD2 covers 9 bases. The junction had 7 bases not matched to a gene; V was cut back by 4 bases and J by 0 bases. Germline CDR1 SGHAT, CDR2 FQNNGV. The CDR3 spans 16 residues. CDR3 sequence reads: CASSSRLAESSYEQYF. The CDR3 DNA follows: TGTGCCAGCAGCTCCCGACTAGCGGAGAGCTCCTACGAGCAGTACTTC.